Each of the 11 T cell receptor beta chains below was sequenced from the same sample in a study of Graves' ophthalmopathy and Graves' hyperthyroidism. Transcripts of RNA were the source for amplifying TCR beta CDR3 regions. HTBI primers served in a first-round RT-PCR, which a second-round multiplex PCR followed. MiXCR, applied by TCRdb to the multiplex PCR reads, yields one record per CDR3 protein. This sample has 200,000 to 250,000 distinct CDR3 sequences, with around a fifth found just once. The sequenced sample was peripheral blood. All receptors come from a woman aged 50 to 60 with Graves' ophthalmopathy.

This clonotype occurred once. The chain recombines TRBV28 with TRBJ2-5; 10 nucleotides agree with TRBD2. V shed 5 bases and J 1 base; nucleotides not matched to a gene: 7. Germline V lookup: CDR1 MDHEN, CDR2 SYDVKM. The CDR3 contains 16 residues. In DNA form, the CDR3 reads TGTGCCAGCAGTGCCCCGCGGACTAGCGGCCAAGAGACCCAGTACTTC. Protein: CASSAPRTSGQETQYF. Combining the CDR3 with reference TRBV28 and TRBJ2-5 gives the whole variable domain DVKVTQSSRYLVKRTGEKVFLECVQDMDHENMFWYRQDPGLGLRLIYFSYDVKMKEKGDIPEGYSVSREKKERFSLILESASTNQTSMYLCASSAPRTSGQETQYFGPGTRLLVL.

The gene calls are TRBV12-3 or TRBV12-4 and TRBJ1-2, with no clear D. The CDR3 loop spans 13 amino acids. Trimming took 7 bases from V and 8 from J, leaving 17 bases between them. Here the CDR3 DNA reads TGTGCCAGCACCCTGACCACCACCTCGGGCTACACCTTC. Translating gives CASTLTTTSGYTF.

This clonotype occurred many times. This rearrangement joins TRBV12-3 or TRBV12-4 to TRBJ2-7, with 13 bases matching TRBD2. This CDR3 has 16 amino acids. J was trimmed by 3 bases and V by 5 bases; bases with no gene match: 7. The CDR3: CASSLKGLAGNYEQYF. For the CDR3, the DNA is TGTGCCAGCAGTCTAAAGGGACTAGCGGGAAACTACGAGCAGTACTTC.

This clonotype was observed many times. The chain combines TRBV3-1 with TRBJ2-1, with 14 bases matching TRBD2. This CDR3 spans 16 amino acids. J lost 11 bases, V lost 5 bases, and 11 bases had no gene match. In germline, CDR1 is LGHDT, CDR2 YNNKEL (reference sequence). CDR3 sequence (DNA): TGTGCCAGCAGCAAGTCCGGGACTAGCGGGAGCAGGCAGCAGTTCTTC. The encoded protein is CASSKSGTSGSRQQFF.

This clonotype was picked up many times. The CDR3 here is CASKLAGTGANVLTF. CDR3 coding DNA: TGTGCCAGCAAACTAGCCGGAACTGGGGCCAACGTCCTGACTTTC. The chain links TRBV12-3 or TRBV12-4 to TRBJ2-6, with a weak D call TRBD2 (6 bases). There are 15 residues in the CDR3. The V end lost 7 bases, the J end lost 2 bases, and 12 bases lay between the germline ends.

The V gene is TRBV28, the J gene TRBJ2-5, with a weak D call TRBD1 (8 bases). There are 15 residues in the CDR3. V was pared by 4 bases and J by 5 bases, with 17 bases between. CDR1 and CDR2 from the germline V gene are MDHEN and SYDVKM. CDR3 bases: TGTGCCAGCAGTTCACCCGGACAGGGAGGGGAGACCCAGTACTTC. Translation gives CASSSPGQGGETQYF.

V and J are TRBV6-6 and TRBJ2-6, with D tentatively TRBD1 or TRBD2 (6 bases each). CDR1 is MNHNY and CDR2 is SVGAGI in the germline V gene (reference sequence). Trimming removed 5 bases from V and 0 bases from J, with 26 bases in between. The CDR3 covers 21 residues. The CDR3 is CASSKGPRWGAQISGANVLTF. The CDR3 bases are TGTGCCAGCAGTAAGGGGCCTAGGTGGGGGGCGCAGATCTCTGGGGCCAACGTCCTGACTTTC.

V and J are TRBV30 and TRBJ2-7, with TRBD2 identical over 11 bases. CDR3 length: 18 amino acids. Germline V gene sequence: CDR1 GTSNPN, CDR2 SVGIG (reference sequence). The trim removed 0 bases at V and 1 base at J, leaving 11 bases unmatched. As DNA, the CDR3 is TGTGCCTGGAGTGTAGTTCTGGGGGGACTAGCGGAGTCCTACGAGCAGTACTTC. Its protein product is CAWSVVLGGLAESYEQYF.

The rearrangement uses TRBV28 and TRBJ1-2, with D tentatively TRBD1 (5 bases). CDR1 MDHEN and CDR2 SYDVKM come from the germline V gene. This CDR3 is 14 amino acids long. V was clipped by 3 bases and J by 4 bases, with 12 bases between them. The CDR3 DNA reads TGTGCCAGCAGTTTTAGGGACTTCTTCTATGGCTACACCTTC. It is translated as CASSFRDFFYGYTF.

In its sample, this clonotype was seen many times. The chain carries TRBV6-1 and TRBJ1-3, with D uncertain. Trimming cost V 6 bases and J 0 bases, with 15 bases left between them. Germline lookup yields CDR1 MNHNS and CDR2 SASEGT. The CDR3 is 16 residues long. The CDR3 is CASSSGGPSSGNTIYF. In nucleotides, the CDR3 is TGTGCCAGCAGCTCGGGTGGACCGAGCTCTGGAAACACCATATATTTT.

This clonotype was observed many times. The chain recombines TRBV12-3 or TRBV12-4 with TRBJ2-5, with TRBD1 matching over 7 bases. J gave up 5 bases and V 6 bases, and 12 bases lay outside the gene matches. CDR3 length: 15 amino acids. DNA of the CDR3: TGTGCCAGCAGCCCCCTACAGGGGAAGAGGGAGACCCAGTACTTC. This codes for CASSPLQGKRETQYF.